One T cell receptor beta chain is described in this entry. The antigen is not known. Terminally differentiated effector memory CD45RA+ cells were excluded by CCR7 positive selection of CD45RO-negative cells. Germline loops: CDR1 LNHDA, CDR2 SQIVND (reference sequence). The V segment lost 3 bases and the J segment 1 base; nucleotides outside the gene matches: 10. The CDR3 is 17 residues long. The data belong to a study of shared clonotypes between healthy human individuals. General study results and limits: At large depth, rarefaction still showed sorted-subset sequencing to be incomplete. For naive CD4 cells, around 5.1% of clonotypes were shared across a few donors. Tissues were not sampled, only blood, and their repertoires likely differ.

Per the study methods: ImmunoSEQ yielded junction-only sequences lacking quality scores, so filtering differed. Assay: immunoSEQ multiplex PCR; the TCRdb copy retains only in-frame clones and omits some. The DNA was the basis for D and trimming; V, J and clone size are from that table. The data show some 630,000 clones, 90% to 97% seen once. The sample taken for sequencing was naive CD8+ T cells sorted from blood. The chain combines TRBV19 with TRBJ2-3; 7 nucleotides align to TRBD1. The source of this sequence is a woman aged 30 to 39 in good health. Here the CDR3 DNA reads TGTGCCAGTAGTATCGAGATCCGCACAGGGGGCACAGATACGCAGTATTTT. This gives the protein CASSIEIRTGGTDTQYF.